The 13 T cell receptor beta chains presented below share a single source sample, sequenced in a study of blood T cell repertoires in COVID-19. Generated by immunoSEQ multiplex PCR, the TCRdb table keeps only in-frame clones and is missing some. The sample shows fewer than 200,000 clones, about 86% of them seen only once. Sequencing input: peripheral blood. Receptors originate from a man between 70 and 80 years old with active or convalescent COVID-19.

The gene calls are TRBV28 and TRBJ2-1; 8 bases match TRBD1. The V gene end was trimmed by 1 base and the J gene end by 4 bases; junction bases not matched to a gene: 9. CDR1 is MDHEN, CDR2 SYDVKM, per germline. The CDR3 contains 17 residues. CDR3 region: CASSLYQAGGIYNEQFF. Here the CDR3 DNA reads TGTGCCAGCAGTTTATATCAGGCAGGGGGCATTTACAATGAGCAGTTCTTC.

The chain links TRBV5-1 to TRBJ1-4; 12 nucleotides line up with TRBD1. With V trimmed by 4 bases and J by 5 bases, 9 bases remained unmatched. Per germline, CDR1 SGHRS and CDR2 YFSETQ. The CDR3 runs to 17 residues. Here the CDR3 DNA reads TGCGCCAGCAGCCTACCAGGGACAGGGGGCGGGAATGAAAAACTGTTTTTT. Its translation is CASSLPGTGGGNEKLFF. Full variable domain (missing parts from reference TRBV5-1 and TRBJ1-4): KAGVTQTPRYLIKTRGQQVTLSCSPISGHRSVSWYQQTPGQGLQFLFEYFSETQRNKGNFPGRFSGRQFSNSRSEMNVSTLELGDSALYLCASSLPGTGGGNEKLFFGSGTQLSVL.

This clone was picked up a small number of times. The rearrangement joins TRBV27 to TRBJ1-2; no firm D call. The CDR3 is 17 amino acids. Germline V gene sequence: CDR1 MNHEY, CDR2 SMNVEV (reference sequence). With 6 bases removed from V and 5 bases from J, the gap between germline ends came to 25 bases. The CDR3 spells CASSLVGPVGSPYGYTF. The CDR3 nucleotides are TGTGCCAGCAGCCTTGTGGGTCCGGTGGGGAGCCCTTATGGCTACACCTTC.

CDR3 sequence (DNA): TGCGCCAGCAATCGAGGAATTGGCTCCTACAATGAGCAGTTCTTC. The encoded protein is CASNRGIGSYNEQFF. The chain combines TRBV4-3 with TRBJ2-1; D gene uncertain. V dropped 7 bases and J dropped 0 bases, with 13 bases sitting between them. This CDR3 has 15 amino acids. The germline V gene has CDR1 LGHNA and CDR2 YSLEER.

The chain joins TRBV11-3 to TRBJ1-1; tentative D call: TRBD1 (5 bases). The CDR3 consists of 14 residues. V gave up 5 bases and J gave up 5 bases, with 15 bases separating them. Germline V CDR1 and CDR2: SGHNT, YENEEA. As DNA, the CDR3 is TGTGCCAGCAGCAAGCAGGGTGTGGGGACTGAAGCTTTCTTT. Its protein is CASSKQGVGTEAFF.

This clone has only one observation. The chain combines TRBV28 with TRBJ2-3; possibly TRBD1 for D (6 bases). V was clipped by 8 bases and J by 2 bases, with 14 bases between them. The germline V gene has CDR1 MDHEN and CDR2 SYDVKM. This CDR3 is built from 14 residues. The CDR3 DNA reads TGTGCCAGCCTTCCAGGGGCCCTCACAGATACGCAGTATTTT. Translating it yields CASLPGALTDTQYF.

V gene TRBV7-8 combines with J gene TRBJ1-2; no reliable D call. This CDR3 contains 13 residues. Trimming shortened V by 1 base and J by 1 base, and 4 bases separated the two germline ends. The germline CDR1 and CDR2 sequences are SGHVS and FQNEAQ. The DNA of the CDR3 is TGTGCCAGCAGCTTAGTAGTTAACTATGGCTACACCTTC. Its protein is CASSLVVNYGYTF.

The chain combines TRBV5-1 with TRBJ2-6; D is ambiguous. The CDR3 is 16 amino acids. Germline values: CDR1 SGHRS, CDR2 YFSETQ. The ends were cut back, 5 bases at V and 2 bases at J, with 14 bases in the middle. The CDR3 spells CASSTDPGAGANVLTF. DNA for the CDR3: TGCGCCAGCAGTACTGACCCTGGAGCTGGGGCCAACGTCCTGACTTTC.

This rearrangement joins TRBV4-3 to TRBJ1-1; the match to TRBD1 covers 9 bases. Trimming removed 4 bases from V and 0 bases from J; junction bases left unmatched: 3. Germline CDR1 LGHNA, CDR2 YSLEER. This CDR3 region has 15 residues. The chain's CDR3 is CASSPGTGMNTEAFF. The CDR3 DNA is TGCGCCAGCAGCCCTGGGACAGGGATGAACACTGAAGCTTTCTTT.

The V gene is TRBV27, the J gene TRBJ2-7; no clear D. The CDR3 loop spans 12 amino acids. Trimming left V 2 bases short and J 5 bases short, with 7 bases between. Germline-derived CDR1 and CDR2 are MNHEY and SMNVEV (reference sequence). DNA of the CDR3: TGTGCCAGCAGTTTAGTCGGTAACGAGCAGTACTTC. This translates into CASSLVGNEQYF.

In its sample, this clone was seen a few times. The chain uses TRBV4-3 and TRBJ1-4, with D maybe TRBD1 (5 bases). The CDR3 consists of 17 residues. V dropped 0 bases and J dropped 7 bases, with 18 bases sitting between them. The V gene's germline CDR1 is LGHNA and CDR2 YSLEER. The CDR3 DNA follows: TGCGCCAGCAGCCAAGATCATCGGGGGGGGAGTGGTGAAAAACTGTTTTTT. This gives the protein CASSQDHRGGSGEKLFF.

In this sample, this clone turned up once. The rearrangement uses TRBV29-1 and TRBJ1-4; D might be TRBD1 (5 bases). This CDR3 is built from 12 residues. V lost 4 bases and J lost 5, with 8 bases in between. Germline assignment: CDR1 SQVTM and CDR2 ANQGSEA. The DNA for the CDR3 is TGCAGCGTTGGAAGGGGAAATGAAAAACTGTTTTTT. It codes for CSVGRGNEKLFF.

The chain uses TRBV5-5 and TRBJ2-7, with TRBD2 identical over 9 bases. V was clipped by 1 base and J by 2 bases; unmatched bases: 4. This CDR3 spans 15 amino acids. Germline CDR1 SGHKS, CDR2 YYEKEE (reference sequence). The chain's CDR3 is CASSLRSGGPYEQYF. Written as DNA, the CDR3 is TGTGCCAGCAGCTTGCGGAGCGGGGGGCCCTACGAGCAGTACTTC.